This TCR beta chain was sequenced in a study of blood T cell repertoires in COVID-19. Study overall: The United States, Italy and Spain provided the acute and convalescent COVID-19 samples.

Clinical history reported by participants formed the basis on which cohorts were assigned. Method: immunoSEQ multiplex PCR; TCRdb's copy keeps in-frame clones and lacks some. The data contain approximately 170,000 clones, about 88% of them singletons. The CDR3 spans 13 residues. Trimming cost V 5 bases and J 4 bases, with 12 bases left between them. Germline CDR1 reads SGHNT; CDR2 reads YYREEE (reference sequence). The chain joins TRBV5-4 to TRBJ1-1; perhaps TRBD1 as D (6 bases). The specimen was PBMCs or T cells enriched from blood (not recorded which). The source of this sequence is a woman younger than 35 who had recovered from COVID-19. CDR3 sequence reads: CASSSAGVTEAFF. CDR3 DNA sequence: TGTGCCAGCAGTAGTGCAGGGGTCACTGAAGCTTTCTTT.